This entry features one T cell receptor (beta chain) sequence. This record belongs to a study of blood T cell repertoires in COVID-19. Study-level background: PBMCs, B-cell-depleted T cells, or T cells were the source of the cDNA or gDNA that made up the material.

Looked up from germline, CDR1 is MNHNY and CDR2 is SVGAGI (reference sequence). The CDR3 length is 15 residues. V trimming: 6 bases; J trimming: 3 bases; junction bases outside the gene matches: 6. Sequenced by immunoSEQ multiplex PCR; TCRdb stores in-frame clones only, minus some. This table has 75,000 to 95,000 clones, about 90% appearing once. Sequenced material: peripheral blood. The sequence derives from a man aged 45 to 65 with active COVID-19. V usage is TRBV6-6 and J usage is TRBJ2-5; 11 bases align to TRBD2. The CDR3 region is CASSSGTSGKETQYF. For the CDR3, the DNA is TGTGCCAGCAGCTCCGGGACTAGCGGAAAAGAGACCCAGTACTTC.